This TCR beta chain was sequenced during a study of Graves' ophthalmopathy and Graves' hyperthyroidism. In germline, CDR1 is MNHNS, CDR2 SASEGT. V was pared by 6 bases and J by 4 bases, with 10 bases of the junction left unmatched. This CDR3 has 15 residues. This clonotype showed up many times. As the template, RNA transcripts were used to amplify TCR beta CDR3 regions. HTBI-primed first-round RT-PCR preceded second-round multiplex PCR. TCRdb re-called the multiplex PCR reads with MiXCR, one entry per CDR3 protein. The repertoire consists of nearly 400,000 distinct CDR3 sequences, with about 18% occurring once and the leading ten covering 1.6%.

The sample comprised peripheral blood. This clonotype was sampled from a woman under 30 with Graves' ophthalmopathy. The rearrangement uses TRBV6-1 and TRBJ1-2; 8 bases are a match to TRBD1. The CDR3 nucleotides read TGTGCCAGCAGCCCCTCCCAGGGGGCTGGCTATGGCTACACCTTC. It translates to CASSPSQGAGYGYTF.